The 25 T cell receptor beta chains given below trace back to one sample, sequenced in a study of blood T cell repertoires in COVID-19. Assay: immunoSEQ multiplex PCR; the TCRdb copy retains only in-frame clones and omits some. The sample consists of about 250,000 clones, about 82% of them appearing once. Sequencing used PBMCs or T cells enriched from blood (not recorded which). The receptors originated from a woman in her fifties or sixties with acute COVID-19.

This chain uses TRBV6-1 with TRBJ1-1, with D uncertain. Germline V CDR1 and CDR2: MNHNS, SASEGT. The CDR3 length is 12 residues. V lost 3 bases to trimming and J lost 7 bases, with 9 bases between them. Here the CDR3 reads CASSDRQLEAFF. The DNA of the CDR3 is TGTGCCAGCAGTGATCGACAACTTGAAGCTTTCTTT.

The V gene is TRBV24-1, the J gene TRBJ2-1; 8 bases match TRBD1. Germline CDR1 KGHDR, CDR2 SFDVKD. The CDR3 runs to 16 residues. J gave up 7 bases and V 1 base, and 8 bases lay outside the gene matches. CDR3 nucleotides: TGTGCCACCAGTGATTTAGGGCAGGGGGCGCTTAATGAGCAGTTCTTC. It encodes CATSDLGQGALNEQFF.

J is TRBJ2-2 and V is TRBV28; 7 bases map to TRBD1. CDR3 size: 16 residues. With V trimmed by 3 bases and J by 2 bases, 6 bases remained unmatched. CDR1 and CDR2 (germline): MDHEN, SYDVKM. The CDR3 sequence: CASSLGTESNTGELFF. The CDR3, as DNA: TGTGCCAGCAGTTTGGGGACAGAGTCCAACACCGGGGAGCTGTTTTTT.

The chain uses TRBV7-2 and TRBJ2-3; D is perhaps TRBD1 (7 bases). Germline values: CDR1 SGHTA, CDR2 FQGNSA. This CDR3 spans 14 amino acids. Trimming left V 8 bases short and J 2 bases short, with 14 bases between. The DNA of the CDR3 is TGTGCCAGCGGCGGGACAGTGTCCACAGATACGCAGTATTTT. Protein product: CASGGTVSTDTQYF.

The rearrangement joins TRBV11-2 to TRBJ2-7; D may be TRBD2 (5 bases). Germline CDR1 reads SGHAT; CDR2 reads FQNNGV. V gave up 6 bases and J gave up 0 bases, with 18 bases separating them. The CDR3 has 16 residues. CDR3 sequence (DNA): TGTGCCAGCAGAGACGGCGGGCTTTTTAGCTCCTACGAGCAGTACTTC. It specifies CASRDGGLFSSYEQYF.

The chain combines TRBV10-3 with TRBJ1-2; 7 bases map to TRBD1. V was pared by 7 bases and J by 5 bases, with 10 bases of the junction left unmatched. The CDR3 sequence is 14 residues long. Germline CDR1 is ENHRY and CDR2 is SYGVKD. CDR3 sequence reads: CAITPGQELYGYTF. The CDR3 nucleotides are TGTGCCATCACTCCTGGACAGGAATTATATGGCTACACCTTC.

This clone turned up a few times. The V call is TRBV14, the J call TRBJ1-1; no definite D call. Germline values: CDR1 SGHDN, CDR2 FVKESK. CDR3 length: 13 amino acids. The V end lost 1 base, the J end lost 5 bases, and 8 bases lay between the germline ends. The CDR3 loop reads CASSQVGVTEAFF. Here the CDR3 DNA reads TGTGCCAGCAGCCAAGTCGGGGTAACTGAAGCTTTCTTT.

The chain uses TRBV7-8 and TRBJ1-1, with D possibly being TRBD1 (6 bases). Germline V gene sequence: CDR1 SGHVS, CDR2 FQNEAQ. The length of the CDR3 is 15 residues. V lost 4 bases, J lost 0 bases, and 12 bases lay in between. CDR3 region: CASSSGQHMNTEAFF. In DNA form, the CDR3 reads TGTGCCAGCAGCTCAGGACAGCACATGAACACTGAAGCTTTCTTT.

The chain carries TRBV7-2 and TRBJ1-1; D gene unclear. The V end was cut by 7 bases, the J end by 0 bases, with 3 bases between. This CDR3 has 11 residues. The V gene's germline CDR1 is SGHTA and CDR2 FQGNSA. In DNA, the CDR3 is TGTGCCAGCACCTTGAACACTGAAGCTTTCTTT. Translating it yields CASTLNTEAFF.

This rearrangement joins TRBV13 to TRBJ1-1; the D is unclear. Trimming took off 5 bases at V and 5 bases at J, with 12 bases between the two ends. The CDR3 is 13 amino acids. CDR1 PRHDT and CDR2 FYEKMQ come from the germline V gene (reference sequence). The CDR3 loop reads CASSAPGETEAFF. DNA of the CDR3: TGTGCCAGCAGCGCACCCGGTGAGACTGAAGCTTTCTTT.

V usage is TRBV14 and J usage is TRBJ2-6; no definite D call. CDR1 SGHDN and CDR2 FVKESK come from the germline V gene. V was cut by 4 bases and J by 0 bases, with 10 bases left in between. The CDR3 extends over 16 amino acids. CDR3 region: CASSPLSPSGANVLTF. CDR3 sequence (DNA): TGTGCCAGCAGCCCTTTAAGCCCCTCTGGGGCCAACGTCCTGACTTTC.

V gene TRBV5-5 combines with J gene TRBJ2-7, with TRBD2 matching 7 bases. V lost 6 bases and J lost 6; bases outside the gene matches: 15. The germline V gene encodes CDR1 SGHKS and CDR2 YYEKEE (reference sequence). There are 15 residues in the CDR3. The CDR3 region is CASTSPRLAAGEQYF. The CDR3 nucleotides read TGTGCCAGCACTTCGCCGCGACTAGCCGCGGGCGAGCAGTACTTC.

The rearrangement links TRBV5-6 to TRBJ1-1, with TRBD1 as a possible D gene (6 bases). This CDR3 region has 12 residues. The ends were cut back, 3 bases at V and 7 bases at J, with 10 bases in the middle. Germline CDR1 reads SGHDT; CDR2 reads YYEEEE. The CDR3 DNA sequence: TGTGCCAGCAGCTACGGACAGTTTGAAGCTTTCTTT. Its protein is CASSYGQFEAFF.

The V call is TRBV9, the J call TRBJ1-1, with 7 bases that match TRBD1. Germline V gene lookup returns CDR1 SGDLS and CDR2 YYNGEE. The CDR3 runs to 14 residues. Trimming removed 1 base from V and 4 bases from J; junction bases left unmatched: 4. Written as DNA, the CDR3 is TGTGCCAGCAGCGTAACCGACAGGGCCACTGAAGCTTTCTTT. As protein: CASSVTDRATEAFF.

The chain has TRBV19 and TRBJ1-4; D call uncertain. This CDR3 comprises 13 residues. The germline V and J ends were trimmed by 2 bases and 7 bases, with 8 bases remaining between them. The germline V gene has CDR1 LNHDA and CDR2 SQIVND (reference sequence). CDR3 coding DNA: TGTGCCAGTAGTATAAAGGGAGGTGAAAAACTGTTTTTT. Its translation: CASSIKGGEKLFF.

This chain uses TRBV7-2 with TRBJ1-1; TRBD1 agrees at 7 bases. CDR3 length equals 14 residues. Germline-derived CDR1 and CDR2 are SGHTA and FQGNSA. The V segment lost 6 bases and the J segment 5 bases; nucleotides outside the gene matches: 9. CDR3 bases: TGTGCCAGCAGTCAGGGGGGAGTGGGAACTGAAGCTTTCTTT. Protein sequence: CASSQGGVGTEAFF. The full variable domain, completed using reference TRBV7-2 and TRBJ1-1, is GAGVSQSPSNKVTEKGKDVELRCDPISGHTALYWYRQSLGQGLEFLIYFQGNSAPDKSGLPSDRFSAERTGGSVSTLTIQRTQQEDSAVYLCASSQGGVGTEAFFGQGTRLTVV.

The CDR3 coding sequence is TGTGCCAGCAAGGGGCAAGGAAACACCATATATTTT. Protein product: CASKGQGNTIYF. The J gene is TRBJ1-3, the V gene TRBV12-3 or TRBV12-4, with a possible D match to TRBD1 (5 bases). The CDR3 spans 12 residues. V was pared by 7 bases and J by 4 bases, with 8 bases between.

The rearrangement links TRBV2 to TRBJ1-5; 10 nucleotides line up with TRBD1. The CDR3 is 16 residues long. From germline, CDR1 is SNHLY and CDR2 FYNNEI. With 4 bases clipped from V and 0 bases from J, the junction kept 3 bases outside the gene matches. The CDR3 sequence is CASSGQGALSNQPQHF. CDR3 DNA sequence: TGTGCCAGCAGTGGACAGGGGGCTCTTAGCAATCAGCCCCAGCATTTT.

This clone was detected only a few times. The chain is built from TRBV30 and TRBJ2-6, with TRBD1 matching 10 bases. Germline V lookup: CDR1 GTSNPN, CDR2 SVGIG (reference sequence). The CDR3 extends over 16 amino acids. V shed 2 bases and J 4 bases; nucleotides not matched to a gene: 5. The CDR3 coding sequence is TGTGCCTGGAGTCGACAGGGGGCGGGCGGGGCCAACGTCCTGACTTTC. Protein sequence: CAWSRQGAGGANVLTF.

V is TRBV4-1 and J is TRBJ2-5, with no clear D. This CDR3 has 14 amino acids. In germline, CDR1 is MGHRA, CDR2 YSYEKL. The V end was cut by 2 bases, the J end by 3 bases, with 10 bases between. CDR3 region: CASSQLLFEETQYF. The CDR3 coding sequence is TGCGCCAGCAGCCAATTACTTTTCGAAGAGACCCAGTACTTC.

The count of this clone is one. The chain recombines TRBV7-2 with TRBJ2-5, with 9 bases fitting TRBD2. CDR3 length equals 15 residues. After removal of 3 bases from V and 6 bases from J, the junction contained 8 bases not matched to a gene. From germline, CDR1 is SGHTA and CDR2 FQGNSA. CDR3 sequence reads: CASSFEAGGMKTQYF. Written as DNA, the CDR3 is TGTGCCAGCAGCTTCGAAGCGGGGGGCATGAAGACCCAGTACTTC.

This chain joins TRBV10-3 and TRBJ2-3; D perhaps matches TRBD2 (7 bases). Per germline, CDR1 ENHRY and CDR2 SYGVKD. V dropped 8 bases and J dropped 2 bases, with 14 bases sitting between them. The CDR3 totals 14 residues. The CDR3 DNA reads TGTGCCATCGGGCGGGGGCAGCCCACAGATACGCAGTATTTT. It codes for CAIGRGQPTDTQYF.

The rearrangement uses TRBV6-2 or TRBV6-3 and TRBJ1-1; TRBD1 might be the D (6 bases). Per germline, CDR1 MNHEY and CDR2 SVGEGT. The length of the CDR3 is 12 residues. The V end was cut by 6 bases, the J end by 4 bases, with 9 bases between. CDR3 sequence reads: CASSTGFTEAFF. CDR3 nucleotides: TGTGCCAGCAGCACAGGGTTCACTGAAGCTTTCTTT.

This chain links TRBV7-2 with TRBJ1-5; the match to TRBD1 covers 8 bases. Germline V gene lookup returns CDR1 SGHTA and CDR2 FQGNSA. The CDR3 sequence is 16 residues long. Losses at the gene ends were 1 base for V and 5 bases for J; bases not matched to a gene: 7. CDR3 region: CASSLVMAGGHQPQHF. DNA for the CDR3: TGTGCCAGCAGCTTAGTTATGGCAGGGGGCCATCAGCCCCAGCATTTT.

V is TRBV24-1 and J is TRBJ1-2; D is ambiguous. The V gene's germline CDR1 is KGHDR and CDR2 SFDVKD. With 3 bases removed from V and 5 bases from J, the gap between germline ends came to 9 bases. This CDR3 has 13 amino acids. Here the CDR3 DNA reads TGTGCCACCAGTGATGGAACGGAGTATGGCTACACCTTC. Its protein is CATSDGTEYGYTF.